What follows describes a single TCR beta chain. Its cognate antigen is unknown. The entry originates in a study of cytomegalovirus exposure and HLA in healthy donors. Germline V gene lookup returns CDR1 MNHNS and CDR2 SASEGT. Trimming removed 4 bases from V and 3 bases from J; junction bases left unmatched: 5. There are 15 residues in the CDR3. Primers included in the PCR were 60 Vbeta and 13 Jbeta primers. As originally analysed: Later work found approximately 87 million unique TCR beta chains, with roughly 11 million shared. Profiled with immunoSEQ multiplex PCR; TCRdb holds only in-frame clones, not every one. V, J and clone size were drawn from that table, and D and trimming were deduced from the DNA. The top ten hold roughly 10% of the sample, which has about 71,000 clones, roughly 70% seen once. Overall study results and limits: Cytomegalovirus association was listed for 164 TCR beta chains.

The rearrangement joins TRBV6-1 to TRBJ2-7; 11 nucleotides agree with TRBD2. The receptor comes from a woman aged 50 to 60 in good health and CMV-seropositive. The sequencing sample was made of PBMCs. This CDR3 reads CASSAVAGGHYEQYF. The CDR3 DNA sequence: TGTGCCAGCAGTGCGGTAGCGGGGGGGCACTACGAGCAGTACTTC.